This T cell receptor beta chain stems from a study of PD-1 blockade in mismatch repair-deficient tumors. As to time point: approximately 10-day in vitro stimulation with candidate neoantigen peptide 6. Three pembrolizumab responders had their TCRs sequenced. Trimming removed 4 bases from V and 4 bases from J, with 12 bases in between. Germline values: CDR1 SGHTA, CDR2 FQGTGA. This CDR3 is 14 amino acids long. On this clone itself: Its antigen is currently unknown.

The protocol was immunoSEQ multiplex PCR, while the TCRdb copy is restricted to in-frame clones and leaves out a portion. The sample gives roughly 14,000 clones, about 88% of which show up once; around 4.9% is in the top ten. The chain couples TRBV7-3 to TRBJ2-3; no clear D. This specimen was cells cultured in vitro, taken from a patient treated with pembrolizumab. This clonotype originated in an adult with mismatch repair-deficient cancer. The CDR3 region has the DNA TGTGCCAGCAGCTCCTCCCACTCAGCAGATACGCAGTATTTT. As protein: CASSSSHSADTQYF.